These 7 T cell receptor delta chains were all obtained from the same sample, sequenced in a study of gamma-delta T cells after stem cell transplantation. TCRdb re-analyzed the RT-PCR reads via CATT. The repertoire holds about 480 delta-chain clones, with around two fifths as singletons. The specimen sequenced was gamma-delta T cells. The source is a human donor. It is not recorded whose cells these are; they may come from a transplant donor.

This chain uses TRDV2 with TRDJ1; TRDD3 matches 8 bases. This CDR3 comprises 18 residues. The V and J ends lost 0 bases and 1 base, in that order; junction bases with no gene match: 12. Germline-derived CDR1 and CDR2 are GEAIGNYY and EKD. CDR3 protein: CACDTVLRDTQSTDKLIF. For the CDR3, the DNA is TGTGCCTGTGACACCGTCCTGAGGGATACGCAGAGCACCGATAAACTCATCTTT.

A remark on this clone: A far larger clone lies a single base away; this is likely a read error. The sample contains more than one DNA sequence encoding this CDR3. The rearrangement links TRDV1 to TRDJ1; 13 bases are shared with TRDD3. The V gene's germline CDR1 is TSWWSYY and CDR2 QGS. There are 21 residues in the CDR3. The chain's CDR3 is CALGEAFPLYWGIRVTDKLIF. The CDR3 region has the DNA TGTGCCCTTGGGGAAGCCTTCCCACTTTACTGGGGGATACGCGTCACCGATAAACTCATCTTT.

With regard to this clone: A far larger clone is one base from this, pointing to a likely read error. The chain combines TRDV1 with TRDJ1, with D tentatively TRDD3 (5 bases). Germline assignment: CDR1 TSWWSYY and CDR2 QGS. CDR3 length: 14 residues. With 10 bases removed from V and 7 bases from J, the gap between germline ends came to 22 bases. CDR3 in DNA: TGTGCTCCTGGACGAGGGATCCCTCACCTTAAACTCATCTTT. This translates into CAPGRGIPHLKLIF.

This clone is judged large. V gene TRDV1 combines with J gene TRDJ1; maybe TRDD3 (5 bases). The CDR3 has 17 residues. Between the trimmed V and J ends, which lost 5 bases and 1 base, there was a span of 20 bases. Germline lookup yields CDR1 TSWWSYY and CDR2 QGS. As DNA, the CDR3 is TGTGCTCTTGGGAACCGAGCCTTTTTCGGGGGCACCGATAAACTCATCTTT. This codes for CALGNRAFFGGTDKLIF.

Of note for this clone: TCRdb assigns this DNA the protein of a much larger clone, which departs from its translation at residue 7; this likely reflects a read error, and the protein shown comes from translating the DNA. This chain links TRDV3 with TRDJ1, with TRDD3 matching over 7 bases. After removal of 0 bases from V and 0 bases from J, the junction contained 4 bases not matched to a gene. The CDR3 sequence is 14 residues long. Germline CDR1 and CDR2: TVYSNPD and GDNSRS (reference sequence). CDR3 coding DNA: TGTGCCTTTAGTGGGGATAGCCACACCGATAAACTCATCTTT. It codes for CAFSGDSHTDKLIF.

By sample share, this clone is large. The rearrangement uses TRDV1 and TRDJ1; 11 bases agree with TRDD3. V shed 7 bases and J 0 bases; nucleotides not matched to a gene: 19. Germline-derived CDR1 and CDR2 are TSWWSYY and QGS. CDR3 length equals 20 residues. The DNA of the CDR3 is TGTGCTCTTGTGGCCTTCCCCCTGGGGGATACCCCTTTGTACACCGATAAACTCATCTTT. This gives the protein CALVAFPLGDTPLYTDKLIF.

Note on this clone: The likely explanation is a read error, given a far larger clone one base away. The rearrangement links TRDV2 to TRDJ1; D may be TRDD3 (5 bases). The CDR3 spans 13 residues. The germline CDR1 and CDR2 sequences are GEAIGNYY and EKD. Trimming left V 0 bases short and J 6 bases short, with 10 bases between. For the CDR3, the DNA is TGTGCCTGTGACACCGTCGGGGAAAATAAACTCATCTTT. This translates into CACDTVGENKLIF.